One and the same sample provided the 4 T cell receptor beta chains below, sequenced in a study of shared clonotypes between healthy human individuals (dated by TCRdb to the early 2020s). Library preparation employed the immunoSEQ multiplex PCR assay. TCRdb mirrors the immuneACCESS table, restricted to in-frame sequences. Some clones are absent from its copies; in checked studies, under half trace to an unresolved V gene, and the reason for the others is unknown. The sample table lists about 1.5 million clones, 95% to 99% of them with a count of one. The ten largest make up about 0.42% of the sample. Sequenced: naive CD4+ T cells sorted from blood. Interpreted using the paper, the cell subset or site label stands for: CD45RA+ positively selected. Receptors were obtained from a man under 40 in good health.

The rearrangement links TRBV11-2 to TRBJ2-2; D unresolved. CDR3 length equals 15 residues. The germline V gene has CDR1 SGHAT and CDR2 FQNNGV. V was trimmed by 1 base and J by 4 bases, leaving 10 bases between them. This chain's CDR3 is CASSLVSATTGELFF. CDR3 coding DNA: TGTGCCAGCAGCTTAGTGTCGGCGACCACCGGGGAGCTGTTTTTT.

This clone was seen once. The rearrangement joins TRBV9 to TRBJ2-1, with 9 nucleotides matching TRBD2. This CDR3 is 14 amino acids long. Germline V lookup: CDR1 SGDLS, CDR2 YYNGEE. J gave up 9 bases and V 2 bases, and 6 bases lay outside the gene matches. CDR3 in amino acids: CASSVIAGDGEQFF. CDR3 DNA: TGTGCCAGCAGCGTGATAGCGGGAGATGGTGAGCAGTTCTTC.

With respect to this clone: The same CDR3 is also encoded by other DNA sequences in this sample. The chain links TRBV18 to TRBJ2-5; D uncertain. CDR1 and CDR2 (germline): KGHSH, LQKENI. V was shortened by 5 bases and J by 2 bases, with 3 bases between the two germline ends. CDR3 length equals 11 residues. The CDR3 DNA reads TGTGCCAGCTCAGATCAAGAGACCCAGTACTTC. It yields the protein CASSDQETQYF.

The chain combines TRBV6-5 with TRBJ2-2; TRBD1 aligns across 10 bases. The CDR3 contains 14 residues. Per germline, CDR1 MNHEY and CDR2 SVGAGI. The ends lost 4 bases at V and 9 bases at J; junction bases unmatched: 5. The CDR3 region is CASSSRQGARELFF. The CDR3 DNA reads TGTGCCAGCAGTTCCCGACAGGGGGCGAGGGAGCTGTTTTTT.